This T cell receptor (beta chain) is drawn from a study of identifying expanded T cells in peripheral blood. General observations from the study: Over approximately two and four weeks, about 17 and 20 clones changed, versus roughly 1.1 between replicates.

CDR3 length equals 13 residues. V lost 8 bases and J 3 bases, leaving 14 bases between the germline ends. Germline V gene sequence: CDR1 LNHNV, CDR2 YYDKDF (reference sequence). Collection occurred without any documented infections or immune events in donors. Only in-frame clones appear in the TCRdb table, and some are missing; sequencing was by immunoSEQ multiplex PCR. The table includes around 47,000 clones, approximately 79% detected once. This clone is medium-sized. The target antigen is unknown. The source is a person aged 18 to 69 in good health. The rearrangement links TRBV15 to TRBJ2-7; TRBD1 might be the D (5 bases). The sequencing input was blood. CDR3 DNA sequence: TGTGCCACCGGGAAGGGGCCCTACTACGAGCAGTACTTC. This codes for CATGKGPYYEQYF.